This TCR beta chain was profiled in a study of Tregs in tolerant kidney transplant recipients (dated by TCRdb to the late 2010s). Study-level background: The transplants used related donors with nonmyeloablative bone marrow transplantation, and mixed chimerism in the human trials was transient. The study applied TCRbeta sequencing to find donor-specific regulatory T cells before combined kidney and bone marrow transplantation and then followed those same cells after transplant. The investigation overall reported the following: Although technical replication error seemed to be minimal, the question of biological reproducibility was not addressed directly. Expanding Tregs with activated donor B cells appeared to identify the most biologically relevant and donor-specific TCRbeta repertoire. Donor-specific Treg expansion exceeded global Treg expansion in tolerant patients, suggesting antigen-driven rather than nonspecific expansion. Because the PCR primers were changed over time for some patients, nucleotide-level comparison could not be performed across the samples from those patients. The study was limited by small patient numbers, and the findings need validation in larger populations and under other immunosuppression protocols.

Per the publication, the time point label means: blood sample drawn before combined kidney and bone marrow transplant. Unstimulated Tregs (CD4+CD25+CD127-), CD4+ non-Tregs (CD4+CD25-), CD4 and CD8 cells were FACS-sorted from thawed PBMCs. Patients were 4 combined kidney and bone marrow transplant recipients from the ITN036ST trial, and only these trial subjects had samples available. Healthy control blood was processed to PBMCs with a Ficoll density gradient and then cryopreserved, whereas patient PBMCs were collected both before and after transplant. Reading from cysteine to phenylalanine, the CDR3 counts 15 amino acids. Sequencing covers 36 bases of the CDR3, shown here with the frame starting at base 1. CDR1 and CDR2 are read off the germline V gene (reference sequence) as LNHDA and SQIVND. V loses 4 bases at its end and J loses 5 bases; junction bases beyond the gene matches: 4. For TCRbeta CDR3 sequencing, genomic DNA was extracted from sorted cells using the QIAGEN DNeasy Blood and Tissue Kit. High-throughput TCRbeta CDR3 sequencing, which included PCR amplification with bias correction and internal controls, was done commercially through immunoSEQ. The study's processing was this. Unique productive TCRbeta sequences were defined by CDR3 nucleotide sequence where primers matched, and otherwise by CDR3 amino acid sequence together with Vbeta and Jbeta genes. As a correction for sorting error, sequences shared between sorted populations at a frequency ratio of 2:1 or less were discarded, and the remaining shared sequences were assigned to the higher population. Donor-reactive sequences were defined as at least 5-fold expanded in CFSE-low cells versus unstimulated cells, with frequency of at least 0.01% in CFSE-low cells. Jensen-Shannon divergence calculated on the top 100 TCRbeta sequences ranked by frequency was used to measure repertoire divergence. For samples with multiple sequencing runs, sorting error was corrected separately for each run before the runs were pooled. The table comes from immuneACCESS by way of TCRdb, which keeps in-frame sequences with V and J called. Part of the clones is missing from these tables; in studies checked, under half for an unresolved V gene and the rest for unknown reasons. The V and J calls and the clone size are those of that table, but D and trimming were determined from the DNA. This sample's table has entries for under 55,000 clones. The ten top clones hold about 0.83% of the sample.

As to this clone: Its antigen remains unidentified. The CDR3 end is not reached by the read, which stops 3 residues before it; the germline J gene fills it in.

The chain is made from TRBV19 and TRBJ1-5; TRBD1 agrees with 11 junctional bases. The sequence came from a human donor who received a combined kidney and bone marrow transplant. The sample was CD4+ T cells from blood, taken before the transplant. The CDR3 amino acid sequence is: CASSKDRGPDQPQHF. CDR3 DNA, as far as it was read: TGTGCCAGTAGTAAGGACAGGGGGCCTGATCAGCCC. With the portions outside the CDR3 filled from the reference TRBV19 and TRBJ1-5 genes, the complete variable region becomes DGGITQSPKYLFRKEGQNVTLSCEQNLNHDAMYWYRQDPGQGLRLIYYSQIVNDFQKGDIAEGYSVSREKKESFPLTVTSAQKNPTAFYLCASSKDRGPDQPQHFGDGTRLSIL.